The source of this T cell receptor (beta chain) is a study of OX40 agonist ivuxolimab in advanced cancers. At the level of the whole study: The costimulatory receptor OX40 (CD134) was targeted by ivuxolimab, a fully human IgG2 agonistic monoclonal antibody. Among the roughly 52 dose-escalation patients, approximately 20 had hepatocellular carcinoma, roughly 15 melanoma, 9 renal cell carcinoma and 9 head and neck cancer. Intravenous ivuxolimab was administered to patients every 2 weeks at six dose levels: 0.01, 0.1, 0.3, 1.5, 3 and 10 mg/kg. The paper covers the monotherapy dose-escalation part of the phase I ivuxolimab trial, which included N ≈ 50 patients. Partial responses were achieved by three dose-escalation patients, of whom one had hepatocellular carcinoma and two had cutaneous melanoma. The purpose of peripheral TCRbeta sequencing was to test whether ivuxolimab changed TCR sequence diversity and led to clonal T-cell expansion. Patients were allowed to have had prior anti-PD-1, anti-PD-L1 or anti-CTLA-4 therapy, and 40% to 45% of the dose-escalation patients had previously received checkpoint inhibitors. The dose-escalation cohort was around 84% male with a mean age of approximately 60 years, ranging from roughly 20 to 80.

The trial excluded patients who had a history of autoimmune disease or were on systemic immunosuppression. Peripheral blood for TCR sequencing was drawn from every dose cohort at baseline, at cycle 4 day 1 and at cycle 7 day 1. Samples were obtained from an open-label, multicenter, first-in-human phase I dose-escalation trial of ivuxolimab. Adults with locally advanced or metastatic melanoma, renal cell, hepatocellular, or head and neck squamous cell carcinoma were enrolled in the trial. Before TCR sequencing, CD4+ and CD8+ T cells were separately sorted from peripheral blood. The germline V gene yields SGHRS for CDR1 and YFSETQ for CDR2. The junction shows trimming of 0 bases on V and 4 bases on J, and the gene matches do not reach 6 bases of it. The cysteine opens and the phenylalanine closes a CDR3 of 16 amino acids. CDR3 DNA only is kept here, 48 bases in frame from base 1. What the study reported, not specific to this receptor: Low levels of normalized T-cell clonal expansion were also shown by some nonresponding patients. Clonal expansion of both CD4+ and CD8+ blood T cells was observed from baseline to week 6 at doses 0.1 to 3.0 mg/kg. After ivuxolimab, more expanded clones were found on average in CD8+ T cells than in CD4+ T cells. In partial responders in the 0.1-3.0 mg/kg groups, normalized peripheral clonal expansion was found to be among the lowest, especially among CD8+ T cells. The antigen specificity of the clonally expanded peripheral T cells was not determined.

Genomic DNA was extracted from sorted cells for sequencing of the TCRbeta CDR3 region. The immunoSEQ Assay was used to sequence the TCRbeta CDR3 regions. TCRdb mirrors the immuneACCESS table, restricted to in-frame sequences. Some clones are absent from its copies; in checked studies, under half trace to an unresolved V gene, and the reason for the others is unknown. The sample data list some 83,000 clones, and 90% to 95% of these were observed just once. Approximately 0.7% of the sample rests with the top ten. A note on this clone: Its target antigen remains unknown. The record has no base qualities; no much larger clone is one base away.

This sequence uses TRBV5-1 and TRBJ1-4, and 7 bases in between align with TRBD1. The origin of this receptor is an adult with an advanced solid tumor such as melanoma, head and neck, liver or kidney cancer. The specimen was CD4+ or CD8+ T cells sorted from blood, collected in a trial of the OX40 agonist ivuxolimab. The encoded CDR3 is CASSLVGQFFNEKLFF. The nucleotides read TGCGCCAGCAGCTTGGTGGGACAGTTCTTTAATGAAAAACTGTTTTTT.